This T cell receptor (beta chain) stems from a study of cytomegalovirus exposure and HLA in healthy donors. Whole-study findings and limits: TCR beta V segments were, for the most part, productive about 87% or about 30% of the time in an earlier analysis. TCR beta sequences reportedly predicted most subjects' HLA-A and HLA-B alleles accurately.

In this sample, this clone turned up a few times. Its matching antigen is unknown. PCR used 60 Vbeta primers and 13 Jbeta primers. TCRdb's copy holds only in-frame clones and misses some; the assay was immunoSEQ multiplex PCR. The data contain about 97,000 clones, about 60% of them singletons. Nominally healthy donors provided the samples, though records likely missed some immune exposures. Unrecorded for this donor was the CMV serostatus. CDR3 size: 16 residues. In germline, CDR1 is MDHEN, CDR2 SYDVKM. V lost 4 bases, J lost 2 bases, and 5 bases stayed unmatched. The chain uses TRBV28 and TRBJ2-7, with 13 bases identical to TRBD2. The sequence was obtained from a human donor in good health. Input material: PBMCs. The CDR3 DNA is TGTGCCAGCAGTTCATTGACTAGCGGGAGGACCTACGAGCAGTACTTC. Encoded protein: CASSSLTSGRTYEQYF.